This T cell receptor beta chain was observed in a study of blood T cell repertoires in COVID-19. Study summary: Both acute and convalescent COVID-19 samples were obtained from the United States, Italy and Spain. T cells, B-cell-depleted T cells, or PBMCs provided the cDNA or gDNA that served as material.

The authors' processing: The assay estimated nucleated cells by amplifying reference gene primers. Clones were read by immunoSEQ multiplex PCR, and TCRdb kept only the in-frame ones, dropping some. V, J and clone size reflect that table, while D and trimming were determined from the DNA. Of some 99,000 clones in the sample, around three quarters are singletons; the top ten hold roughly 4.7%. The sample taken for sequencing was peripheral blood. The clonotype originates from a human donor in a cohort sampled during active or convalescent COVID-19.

CDR3 sequence: CALQRNTEAFF. CDR3 DNA: TGTGCTCTCCAGCGGAACACTGAAGCTTTCTTT. The V call is TRBV2, the J call TRBJ1-1; D is unresolved. CDR3 length: 11 amino acids. Germline V lookup: CDR1 SNHLY, CDR2 FYNNEI. Supplemented by reference TRBV2 and TRBJ1-1, the full variable domain reads EPEVTQTPSHQVTQMGQEVILRCVPISNHLYFYWYRQILGQKVEFLVSFYNNEISEKSEIFDDQFSVERPDGSNFTLKIRSTKLEDSAMYFCALQRNTEAFFGQGTRLTVV.